This passage covers 21 T cell receptor beta chains from one sample sequenced in a study of CD8 T cells in ankylosing spondylitis. TCRdb passed the 5' RACE reads through MiXCR, listing each CDR3 protein once. Of roughly 700,000 distinct CDR3 sequences listed, 15% to 20% are singletons. Study observations and caveats: Characteristic of ankylosing spondylitis blood, it appeared, was a TCR beta motif comprising fewer than 10 highly homologous variants.

Their antigens remain unidentified. Sequencing used blood, either unsorted or a sorted T cell fraction (not recorded which). The receptors here all came from a male donor with ankylosing spondylitis.

This clonotype was detected a few times. The chain uses TRBV7-9 and TRBJ1-1, with no clear D. This CDR3 is built from 16 residues. The germline V and J ends were trimmed by 0 bases and 1 base, with 12 bases remaining between them. Germline V gene lookup returns CDR1 SEHNR and CDR2 FQNEAQ (reference sequence). CDR3 sequence: CASSLAVGLRNTEAFF. In DNA, the CDR3 is TGTGCCAGCAGCTTAGCCGTCGGGTTAAGGAACACTGAAGCTTTCTTT. Full variable domain (outside the CDR3, taken from reference TRBV7-9 and TRBJ1-1): DTGVSQNPRHKITKRGQNVTFRCDPISEHNRLYWYRQTLGQGPEFLTYFQNEAQLEKSRLLSDRFSAERPKGSFSTLEIQRTEQGDSAMYLCASSLAVGLRNTEAFFGQGTRLTVV.

This rearrangement joins TRBV6-6 to TRBJ1-2; D gene unclear. The germline V and J ends were trimmed by 8 bases and 1 base, with 11 bases remaining between them. Germline V gene sequence: CDR1 MNHNY, CDR2 SVGAGI (reference sequence). This CDR3 region has 13 residues. The CDR3 loop is CASEGGSNYGYTF. CDR3 in DNA: TGTGCCAGCGAGGGAGGCAGTAACTATGGCTACACCTTC.

The chain employs TRBV7-9 and TRBJ2-7; TRBD2 might be the D (5 bases). CDR1 is SEHNR and CDR2 is FQNEAQ in the germline V gene (reference sequence). This CDR3 contains 14 residues. V was cut by 0 bases and J by 5 bases, with 11 bases left in between. The CDR3 region is CASSLAGNIHEQYF. CDR3 nucleotides: TGTGCCAGCAGCTTAGCCGGGAATATCCACGAGCAGTACTTC.

The chain joins TRBV6-1 to TRBJ2-7; TRBD1 matches at 7 bases. The V and J ends lost 6 bases and 2 bases, in that order; junction bases with no gene match: 10. This CDR3 has 15 amino acids. The germline V gene encodes CDR1 MNHNS and CDR2 SASEGT. The DNA for the CDR3 is TGTGCCAGCAGCTCTCAGGGGGACCCCCCCTACGAGCAGTACTTC. Protein sequence: CASSSQGDPPYEQYF.

The CDR3 here is CASSWGRQGEKLFF. CDR3 nucleotides: TGTGCCAGCAGCTGGGGCAGGCAGGGTGAAAAACTGTTTTTT. The chain recombines TRBV6-1 with TRBJ1-4, with D perhaps matching TRBD1 (5 bases). The germline gives CDR1 MNHNS, CDR2 SASEGT. There are 14 residues in the CDR3. The V and J ends lost 6 bases and 7 bases respectively, with 15 bases between them.

The chain uses TRBV20-1 and TRBJ2-5; 11 nucleotides line up with TRBD2. This CDR3 comprises 19 residues. Germline loops: CDR1 DFQATT, CDR2 SNEGSKA (reference sequence). After removal of 0 bases from V and 0 bases from J, the junction contained 12 bases not matched to a gene. The CDR3 DNA reads TGCAGTGCTAGAGATAGCGGGAGGGTTGGCATCGGGTACCAAGAGACCCAGTACTTC. Its translation: CSARDSGRVGIGYQETQYF.

The chain links TRBV9 to TRBJ2-1; 13 nucleotides match TRBD2. The CDR3 totals 14 residues. V was clipped by 6 bases and J by 9 bases; unmatched bases: 6. From germline, CDR1 is SGDLS and CDR2 YYNGEE. The CDR3 loop reads CASKGTSGIGEQFF. CDR3 in DNA: TGTGCCAGCAAGGGGACTAGCGGGATTGGTGAGCAGTTCTTC.

This chain joins TRBV6-1 and TRBJ2-3; weak D call: TRBD2 (5 bases). The V end lost 10 bases, the J end lost 0 bases, and 14 bases lay between the germline ends. Germline V CDR1 and CDR2: MNHNS, SASEGT. This CDR3 has 14 amino acids. As DNA, the CDR3 is TGTGCCACGTTGAAGCGGCTTAGCACAGATACGCAGTATTTT. Amino acids: CATLKRLSTDTQYF.

In its sample, this clonotype was seen a few times. V gene TRBV29-1 combines with J gene TRBJ2-1, with D perhaps TRBD1 (5 bases). Trimming pared 3 bases from V and 3 bases from J, leaving 9 bases between. The CDR3 has 13 residues. Germline values: CDR1 SQVTM, CDR2 ANQGSEA. The CDR3 sequence: CSVDPGNYNEQFF. The DNA for the CDR3 is TGCAGCGTTGACCCAGGGAACTACAATGAGCAGTTCTTC.

The table lists this clonotype with many counts. The rearrangement links TRBV12-3 or TRBV12-4 to TRBJ2-3, with TRBD2 as a possible D gene (6 bases). V was pared by 5 bases and J by 2 bases, with 14 bases between. The CDR3 consists of 15 residues. The CDR3 spells CASSPLGLLTDTQYF. DNA of the CDR3: TGTGCCAGCAGTCCCCTGGGACTTCTCACAGATACGCAGTATTTT.

There are many counts of this clonotype. The chain employs TRBV6-2 or TRBV6-3 and TRBJ1-5; a possible D gene is TRBD1 (6 bases). CDR3 size: 15 residues. V lost 6 bases to trimming and J lost 2 bases, with 14 bases between them. Germline loops: CDR1 MNHEY, CDR2 SVGEGT. In nucleotides, the CDR3 is TGTGCCAGCAGCTCCGGACAGATTCGCAATCAGCCCCAGCATTTT. It specifies CASSSGQIRNQPQHF.

As to this clonotype: Just one base apart from a much larger clone, this may be a read error. This chain joins TRBV29-1 and TRBJ2-2; D is undetermined. The germline CDR1 and CDR2 sequences are SQVTM and ANQGSEA. This CDR3 has 11 residues. V shed 4 bases and J shed 4 bases, with 4 bases lying between them. The CDR3 nucleotides are TGCAGCGTTGGGGTCACCGGGGAGCTGTTTTTT. This translates into CSVGVTGELFF.

The V and J genes are TRBV4-1 and TRBJ1-4, with 8 bases matching TRBD1. CDR1 is MGHRA and CDR2 is YSYEKL in the germline V gene. This CDR3 has 16 residues. V lost 1 base and J lost 5; bases outside the gene matches: 6. As DNA, the CDR3 is TGCGCCAGCAGCCAAGGGGCAGGGGGCGTCAATGAAAAACTGTTTTTT. Its protein is CASSQGAGGVNEKLFF.

V and J are TRBV5-1 and TRBJ2-3; 12 nucleotides agree with TRBD2. Germline loops: CDR1 SGHRS, CDR2 YFSETQ. The CDR3 has 16 amino acids. V gave up 4 bases and J gave up 6 bases; unmatched junction bases: 9. The CDR3: CASSPRTSGKDDTQYF. The CDR3 DNA is TGCGCCAGCAGCCCTAGGACTAGCGGGAAGGACGATACGCAGTATTTT.

This clonotype was found once. The chain combines TRBV12-3 or TRBV12-4 with TRBJ2-1, with TRBD1 as a possible D gene (6 bases). The V gene lost 4 bases and the J gene lost 8 bases, with 18 bases spanning the gap. CDR3 size: 15 residues. Here the CDR3 reads CASSSRTHPGDEQFF. For the CDR3, the DNA is TGTGCCAGCAGTTCAAGGACTCACCCAGGGGATGAGCAGTTCTTC.

The sample holds many counts of this clonotype. The genes are TRBV20-1 and TRBJ2-7; D gene ambiguous. There are 12 residues in the CDR3. From germline, CDR1 is DFQATT and CDR2 SNEGSKA (reference sequence). With 3 bases removed from V and 1 base from J, the gap between germline ends came to 7 bases. The CDR3 sequence: CSARTGSYEQYF. In DNA form, the CDR3 reads TGCAGTGCTAGGACTGGTTCCTACGAGCAGTACTTC.

This clonotype occurred many times. The V gene is TRBV12-3 or TRBV12-4, the J gene TRBJ2-7; D might be TRBD1 (6 bases). This CDR3 has 13 amino acids. Trimming removed 6 bases at V and 0 bases at J, with 9 bases between. In nucleotides, the CDR3 is TGTGCCAGCAGGGAGGACAGCTCCTACGAGCAGTACTTC. It is translated as CASREDSSYEQYF.

This chain links TRBV7-8 with TRBJ2-7; D is unclear. V was trimmed by 6 bases and J by 0 bases, leaving 9 bases between them. CDR1 is SGHVS and CDR2 is FQNEAQ in the germline V gene. CDR3 length: 13 amino acids. The DNA of the CDR3 is TGTGCCAGCAGGGCGGAGAGCTCCTACGAGCAGTACTTC. Protein: CASRAESSYEQYF.

V usage is TRBV5-5 and J usage is TRBJ2-7, with unresolved D. Per the germline V gene, CDR1 is SGHKS and CDR2 is YYEKEE (reference sequence). Trimming cost V 2 bases and J 3 bases, with 12 bases left between them. This CDR3 comprises 14 residues. CDR3 in amino acids: CASSLSDGYYEQYF. In DNA, the CDR3 is TGTGCCAGCAGCTTATCGGACGGGTACTACGAGCAGTACTTC.

This clonotype was seen ten or more times. The chain couples TRBV27 to TRBJ1-1; D call uncertain. CDR1 is MNHEY and CDR2 is SMNVEV in the germline V gene (reference sequence). The germline V and J ends were trimmed by 2 bases and 4 bases, with 11 bases remaining between them. CDR3 length: 14 amino acids. The DNA of the CDR3 is TGTGCCAGCAGTTTAACGTTCGGCCGCACTGAAGCTTTCTTT. Protein sequence: CASSLTFGRTEAFF.

There are many counts of this clonotype. The chain uses TRBV24-1 and TRBJ2-3; D unclear. Trimming took 5 bases from V and 4 from J, leaving 6 bases between them. CDR3 size: 12 residues. Germline V gene lookup returns CDR1 KGHDR and CDR2 SFDVKD. CDR3 loop: CATSASADTQYF. DNA for the CDR3: TGTGCCACCAGTGCGAGTGCAGATACGCAGTATTTT.